This T cell receptor beta chain was obtained from a study of cytotoxic CD8 clonotypes in ibrutinib-treated CLL. Generated by immunoSEQ multiplex PCR, the TCRdb table keeps only in-frame clones and is missing some. This sample has roughly 250,000 clones; 70% occur once, and the top ten carry 15% to 19%. The sample was PBMCs, taken after 24 months of ibrutinib treatment. The TCR originated in a human donor with chronic lymphocytic leukemia.

The CDR3 reads CASSQTGAVGNYGYTF. Here the CDR3 DNA reads TGTGCCAGCAGCCAGACAGGCGCTGTCGGCAACTATGGCTACACCTTC. V gene TRBV4-2 combines with J gene TRBJ1-2; TRBD1 might be the D (6 bases). The germline CDR1 and CDR2 sequences are LGHNA and YNFKEQ. Trimming stripped 3 bases from V and 2 bases from J, with 16 bases between. The CDR3 is 16 amino acids.